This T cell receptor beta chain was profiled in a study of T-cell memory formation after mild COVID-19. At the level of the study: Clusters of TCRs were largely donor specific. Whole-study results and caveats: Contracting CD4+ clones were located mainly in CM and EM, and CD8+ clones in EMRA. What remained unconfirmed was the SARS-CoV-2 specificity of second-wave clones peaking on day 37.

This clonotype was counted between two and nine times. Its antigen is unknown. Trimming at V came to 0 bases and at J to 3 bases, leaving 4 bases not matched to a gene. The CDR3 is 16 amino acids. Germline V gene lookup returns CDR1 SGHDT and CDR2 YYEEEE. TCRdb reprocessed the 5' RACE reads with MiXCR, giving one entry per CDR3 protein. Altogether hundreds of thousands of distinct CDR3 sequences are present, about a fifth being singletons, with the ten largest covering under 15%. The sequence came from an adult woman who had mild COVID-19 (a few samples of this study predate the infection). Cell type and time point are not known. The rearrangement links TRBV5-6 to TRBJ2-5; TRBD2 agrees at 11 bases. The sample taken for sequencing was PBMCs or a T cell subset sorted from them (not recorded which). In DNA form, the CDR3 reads TGTGCCAGCAGCTTGGACCTAGCGGGAGGCAAAGAGACCCAGTACTTC. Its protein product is CASSLDLAGGKETQYF. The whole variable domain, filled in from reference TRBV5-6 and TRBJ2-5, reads DAGVTQSPTHLIKTRGQQVTLRCSPKSGHDTVSWYQQALGQGPQFIFQYYEEEERQRGNFPDRFSGHQFPNYSSELNVNALLLGDSALYLCASSLDLAGGKETQYFGPGTRLLVL.